This T cell receptor (beta chain) originates from a study of T cell responses to AZD1222 COVID-19 vaccine. General observations from the study: Only a handful of AZD1222 recipients tested seropositive at baseline.

Only in-frame clones appear in the TCRdb table, and some are missing; sequencing was by immunoSEQ multiplex PCR. This sample has 150,000 or so clones, with about 88% found just once. A word on this clone: Its specificity is not known.

Trimming left V 4 bases short and J 3 bases short, with 13 bases between. Germline values: CDR1 SGDLS, CDR2 YYNGEE. The CDR3 contains 14 residues. Sequences were derived from peripheral blood, sampled on day 0 of AZD1222 vaccination. The V gene is TRBV9, the J gene TRBJ1-1, with D maybe TRBD1 (6 bases). This TCR was sampled from an adult in good health. The DNA of the CDR3 is TGTGCCAGCAGCCTAGGCGGGGGGCACACTGAAGCTTTCTTT. Translated, it gives CASSLGGGHTEAFF.